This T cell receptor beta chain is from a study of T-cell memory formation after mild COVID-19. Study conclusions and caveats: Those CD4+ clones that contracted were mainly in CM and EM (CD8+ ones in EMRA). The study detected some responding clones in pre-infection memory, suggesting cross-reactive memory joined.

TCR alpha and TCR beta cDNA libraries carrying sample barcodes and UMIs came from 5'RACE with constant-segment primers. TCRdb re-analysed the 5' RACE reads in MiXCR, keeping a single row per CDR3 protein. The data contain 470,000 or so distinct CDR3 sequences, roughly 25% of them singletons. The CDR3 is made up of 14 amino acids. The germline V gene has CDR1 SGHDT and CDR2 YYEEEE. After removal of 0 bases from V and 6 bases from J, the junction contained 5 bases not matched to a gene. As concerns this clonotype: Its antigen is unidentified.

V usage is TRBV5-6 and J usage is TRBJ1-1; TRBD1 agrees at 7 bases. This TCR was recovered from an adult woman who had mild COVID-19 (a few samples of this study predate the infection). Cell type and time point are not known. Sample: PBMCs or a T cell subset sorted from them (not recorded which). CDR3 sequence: CASSLGQGGSEAFF. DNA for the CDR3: TGTGCCAGCAGCTTGGGGCAGGGGGGCTCTGAAGCTTTCTTT.